The 5 T cell receptor beta chains listed next were all sequenced from one sample in a study of cytomegalovirus exposure and HLA in healthy donors. Both 60 Vbeta primers and 13 Jbeta primers went into the PCR. Using immunoSEQ multiplex PCR, the repertoire was profiled, and TCRdb retains in-frame clones only, with some absent. The profile shows under 200,000 clones, roughly 80% of them singletons. Sequenced input: PBMCs. The receptors here all came from a man aged 30 to 45 in good health and CMV-seronegative.

The chain links TRBV4-2 to TRBJ2-5, with a weak D call TRBD2 (5 bases). Between the trimmed V and J ends, which lost 4 bases and 5 bases, there was a span of 14 bases. The CDR3 consists of 14 residues. Germline values: CDR1 LGHNA, CDR2 YNFKEQ. The CDR3 loop is CASSPERLGETQYF. DNA for the CDR3: TGTGCCAGCAGCCCGGAGCGGTTGGGGGAGACCCAGTACTTC.

The gene calls are TRBV7-9 and TRBJ2-5; weak D call: TRBD1 (6 bases). Germline V lookup: CDR1 SEHNR, CDR2 FQNEAQ (reference sequence). The CDR3 sequence is 14 residues long. The V and J ends lost 5 bases and 4 bases respectively, with 14 bases between them. The CDR3 coding sequence is TGTGCCAGCAGCCCACAGGGAACTCGAGAGACCCAGTACTTC. Translating gives CASSPQGTRETQYF.

The sample holds one count of this clone. V and J are TRBV5-6 and TRBJ2-5; 8 nucleotides match TRBD1. The V and J ends lost 4 bases and 13 bases, in that order; junction bases with no gene match: 18. This CDR3 has 15 residues. Per germline, CDR1 SGHDT and CDR2 YYEEEE. CDR3 nucleotide sequence: TGTGCCAGCAGCCAAATTGGACAGGGCTCCCGTAAAGCGTACTTC. Translating gives CASSQIGQGSRKAYF.

This chain uses TRBV18 with TRBJ2-3; D uncertain. Per the germline V gene, CDR1 is KGHSH and CDR2 is LQKENI. The ends were cut back, 8 bases at V and 0 bases at J, with 12 bases in the middle. The CDR3 is 14 residues long. CDR3 sequence: CASLLPPSTDTQYF. The CDR3 DNA follows: TGTGCCAGCCTATTGCCCCCTAGCACAGATACGCAGTATTTT.

The J gene is TRBJ1-4, the V gene TRBV18; D is undetermined. Per the germline V gene, CDR1 is KGHSH and CDR2 is LQKENI. V gave up 2 bases and J gave up 8 bases, with 12 bases separating them. The CDR3 loop spans 14 amino acids. CDR3 DNA sequence: TGTGCCAGCTCACCAGAGCGTGTCCCCGAAAAACTGTTTTTT. Residues: CASSPERVPEKLFF.